There are many counts of the clone carrying this T cell receptor beta chain. Its antigen is as yet unknown. This entry is derived from a study of Graves' ophthalmopathy and Graves' hyperthyroidism. V shed 4 bases and J shed 5 bases, with 21 bases lying between them. CDR1 SGDLS and CDR2 YYNGEE come from the germline V gene. CDR3 length: 16 amino acids. As the template, RNA transcripts were used to amplify TCR beta CDR3 regions. An initial RT-PCR round employing HTBI primers preceded a second-round multiplex PCR. One entry per CDR3 protein results from TCRdb running MiXCR on the multiplex PCR reads. The data show about 700,000 distinct CDR3 sequences, with roughly two fifths seen just once and 3% to 4% held by the top ten. With a duration under 3 months, ophthalmopathy in the donors showed moderate-to-severe activity, CAS ≥3 and NOSPECS ≥4. Study-level results: In blood, most expanded thyroid clonotypes above 0.001 frequency were also detected.

The source of this sequence is an adult man with Graves' ophthalmopathy. The source material was peripheral blood. This chain connects TRBV9 to TRBJ2-5; possibly TRBD2 for D (7 bases). CDR3 nucleotide sequence: TGTGCCAGCAGCTCCCGGAGACTAGCCACAGGGGAGACCCAGTACTTC. It codes for CASSSRRLATGETQYF.